The 15 T cell receptor beta chains listed next were all sequenced from one sample in a study of CD8+ T cells in alopecia areata. The authors extracted RNA and reverse transcribed it into cDNA as the sequencing template. The data were produced by immunoSEQ multiplex PCR, yet TCRdb's version contains in-frame clones alone and is incomplete. The data show 100,000 to 150,000 clones, roughly 50% seen once. Sequencing was performed on NKG2D-low CD8+ T cells sorted from blood. The receptors shown here come from a human donor with alopecia areata.

The V call is TRBV30, the J call TRBJ2-3; TRBD1 or TRBD2 may be the D gene (5 bases each). Trimming took off 6 bases at V and 4 bases at J, with 20 bases between the two ends. The CDR3 is 15 residues long. Germline V gene lookup returns CDR1 GTSNPN and CDR2 SVGIG (reference sequence). The CDR3 DNA reads TGTGCCTGCACGGACGGGACCTCCCAGCCAGATACGCAGTATTTT. It encodes CACTDGTSQPDTQYF.

V is TRBV4-3 and J is TRBJ2-1, with D unclear. CDR3 size: 11 residues. Trimming took 1 base from V and 6 from J, leaving 1 base between them. CDR1 LGHNA and CDR2 YSLEER come from the germline V gene. In DNA form, the CDR3 reads TGCGCCAGCAGCCAAGGCAATGAGCAGTTCTTC. Translating it yields CASSQGNEQFF.

The rearrangement uses TRBV29-1 and TRBJ2-5; TRBD1 aligns across 7 bases. CDR1 is SQVTM and CDR2 is ANQGSEA in the germline V gene. CDR3 length: 13 amino acids. V trimming: 5 bases; J trimming: 2 bases; junction bases outside the gene matches: 5. CDR3 in amino acids: CSVLTGKQETQYF. CDR3 bases: TGCAGCGTTTTGACAGGGAAACAAGAGACCCAGTACTTC.

This clone occurred a few times. The rearrangement links TRBV27 to TRBJ2-1, with 9 bases matching TRBD2. Losses at the gene ends were 6 bases for V and 4 bases for J; bases not matched to a gene: 1. The CDR3 is 13 amino acids. Germline V CDR1 and CDR2: MNHEY, SMNVEV (reference sequence). The CDR3 region is CASSLAGYNEQFF. In DNA, the CDR3 is TGTGCCAGCAGCCTAGCGGGATACAATGAGCAGTTCTTC.

This chain connects TRBV29-1 to TRBJ2-7; D ambiguous. Germline lookup yields CDR1 SQVTM and CDR2 ANQGSEA. The V end was cut by 8 bases, the J end by 0 bases, with 11 bases between. The CDR3 is 12 amino acids. In nucleotides, the CDR3 is TGCAGCATAACTACCAGCTCCTACGAGCAGTACTTC. This gives the protein CSITTSSYEQYF.

The rearrangement uses TRBV29-1 and TRBJ2-3; 9 nucleotides line up with TRBD1. Per the germline V gene, CDR1 is SQVTM and CDR2 is ANQGSEA. The V and J ends lost 1 base and 3 bases, in that order; junction bases with no gene match: 8. The CDR3 spans 16 residues. The CDR3, as DNA: TGCAGCGTTGAAGGGGGGACAGGGAAGTTGACAGATACGCAGTATTTT. Its translation is CSVEGGTGKLTDTQYF.

The V gene is TRBV29-1, the J gene TRBJ2-7, with 14 bases aligning to TRBD2. The CDR3 spans 15 residues. J was trimmed by 0 bases and V by 7 bases; bases with no gene match: 5. CDR1 is SQVTM and CDR2 is ANQGSEA in the germline V gene. CDR3 bases: TGCAGCGCCGGACTAGCGGGAGGTCCCTCCTACGAGCAGTACTTC. Its translation is CSAGLAGGPSYEQYF.

This chain uses TRBV27 with TRBJ2-1, with a tentative D call TRBD2 (6 bases). CDR3 length: 16 amino acids. V lost 5 bases and J lost 0, with 14 bases in between. Per the germline V gene, CDR1 is MNHEY and CDR2 is SMNVEV (reference sequence). CDR3 coding DNA: TGTGCCAGCAGTCCCACCCCGGGAGACTCCTACAATGAGCAGTTCTTC. Residues: CASSPTPGDSYNEQFF.

J is TRBJ2-1 and V is TRBV30; D is unclear. The CDR3 has 13 amino acids. From germline, CDR1 is GTSNPN and CDR2 SVGIG (reference sequence). V was pared by 5 bases and J by 5 bases, with 13 bases between. CDR3 region: CAWFQDVNNEQFF. The CDR3, as DNA: TGTGCCTGGTTCCAGGATGTCAACAATGAGCAGTTCTTC.

The chain uses TRBV29-1 and TRBJ2-3; 8 nucleotides align to TRBD1. Germline trimming cut 4 bases from V and 5 bases from J; bases unmatched to any gene: 8. The length of the CDR3 is 14 residues. Germline loops: CDR1 SQVTM, CDR2 ANQGSEA. The CDR3, as DNA: TGCAGCGTTGTGAAGACAGGGGATGGAGATACGCAGTATTTT. Its translation is CSVVKTGDGDTQYF.

The chain recombines TRBV2 with TRBJ2-3; 7 positions agree with TRBD1. The CDR3 spans 17 residues. Losses at the gene ends were 6 bases for V and 2 bases for J; bases not matched to a gene: 14. Germline values: CDR1 SNHLY, CDR2 FYNNEI. The CDR3 loop is CASRDPGTGQATDTQYF. CDR3 nucleotides: TGTGCCAGCAGGGACCCCGGAACCGGACAGGCCACAGATACGCAGTATTTT.

The chain joins TRBV28 to TRBJ2-7; TRBD1 aligns across 9 bases. Germline loops: CDR1 MDHEN, CDR2 SYDVKM. CDR3 length: 15 amino acids. The V gene end was trimmed by 6 bases and the J gene end by 1 base; junction bases not matched to a gene: 7. This CDR3 is CASRFTGGSSYEQYF. The CDR3 DNA sequence: TGTGCCAGCAGGTTCACAGGGGGCAGTTCCTACGAGCAGTACTTC. The full variable domain, rest sourced from reference TRBV28 and TRBJ2-7, is DVKVTQSSRYLVKRTGEKVFLECVQDMDHENMFWYRQDPGLGLRLIYFSYDVKMKEKGDIPEGYSVSREKKERFSLILESASTNQTSMYLCASRFTGGSSYEQYFGPGTRLTVT.

V usage is TRBV29-1 and J usage is TRBJ1-2, with D possibly being TRBD1 (5 bases). Between the trimmed V and J ends, which lost 5 bases and 3 bases, there was a span of 19 bases. The CDR3 loop spans 15 amino acids. Germline lookup yields CDR1 SQVTM and CDR2 ANQGSEA. CDR3 sequence reads: CSVSFGGALYYGYTF. The CDR3 region has the DNA TGCAGCGTTTCATTTGGAGGGGCCCTATACTATGGCTACACCTTC.

The gene calls are TRBV30 and TRBJ1-2, with a possible D match to TRBD1 (6 bases). The CDR3 length is 15 residues. The V end was cut by 2 bases, the J end by 1 base, with 14 bases between. Germline V gene lookup returns CDR1 GTSNPN and CDR2 SVGIG (reference sequence). In DNA, the CDR3 is TGTGCCTGGAGTCCGGAGGCAGGGGATAACTATGGCTACACCTTC. This gives the protein CAWSPEAGDNYGYTF.

This chain joins TRBV27 and TRBJ2-7, with D possibly called TRBD1 or TRBD2 (6 bases each). The germline gives CDR1 MNHEY, CDR2 SMNVEV (reference sequence). The CDR3 runs to 13 residues. The germline V and J ends were trimmed by 6 bases and 4 bases, with 13 bases remaining between them. The CDR3, as DNA: TGTGCCAGCAGCGAGGGGGGCACATACGAGCAGTACTTC. Protein sequence: CASSEGGTYEQYF.